The entry below gives a single TCR beta chain sequence along with its context. TCRdb's copy holds only in-frame clones and misses some; the assay was immunoSEQ multiplex PCR. The sample holds 350,000 to 400,000 clones, around 89% seen once. This sample stems from a study of blood T cell repertoires in COVID-19. The sample consisted of PBMCs or T cells enriched from blood (not recorded which). The clonotype originates from a woman between 18 and 29 years old who had recovered from COVID-19.

CDR3 sequence (DNA): TGTGCCAGCAGCTTAGTGTGGCGGGGGGACACCGGGGAGCTGTTTTTT. It specifies CASSLVWRGDTGELFF. The chain links TRBV7-6 to TRBJ2-2; 8 bases match TRBD2. With V trimmed by 1 base and J by 3 bases, 4 bases remained unmatched. The germline V gene has CDR1 SGHVS and CDR2 FNYEAQ. CDR3 length equals 16 residues.